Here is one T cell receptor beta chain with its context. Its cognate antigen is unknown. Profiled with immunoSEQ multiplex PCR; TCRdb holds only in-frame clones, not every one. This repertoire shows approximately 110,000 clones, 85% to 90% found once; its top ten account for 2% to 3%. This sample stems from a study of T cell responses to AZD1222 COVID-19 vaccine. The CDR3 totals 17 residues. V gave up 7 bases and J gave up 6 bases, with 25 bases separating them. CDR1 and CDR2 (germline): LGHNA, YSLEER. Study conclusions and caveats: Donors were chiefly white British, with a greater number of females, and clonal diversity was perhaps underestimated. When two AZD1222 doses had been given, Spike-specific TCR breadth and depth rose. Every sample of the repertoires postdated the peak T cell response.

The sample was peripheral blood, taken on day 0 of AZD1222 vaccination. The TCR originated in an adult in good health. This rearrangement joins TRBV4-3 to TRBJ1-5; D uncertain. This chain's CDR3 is CASNTIVQQAGRQPQHF. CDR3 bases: TGCGCCAGCAACACAATAGTTCAGCAGGCCGGGCGTCAGCCCCAGCATTTT.